This T cell receptor beta chain derives from a study of shared clonotypes between healthy human individuals (dated by TCRdb to the early 2020s). About the investigation overall: The cohort included a few men and a couple of women between 18 and 49 years of age. For each donor, three plates each were used for CD4 naive and CD4 memory, two plates were used for CD8 naive, and one plate was used for CD8 memory. Blood TCR repertoires of about five healthy adults were deeply sequenced to estimate repertoire size and the extent of clonotype sharing between individuals. Libraries were prepared and TCR repertoires were sequenced by different laboratories using diverse techniques, in order to increase sequencing depth and limit assay-specific biases. Each donor's leukapheresis produced roughly between about 0.85 and 10 billion PBMCs. General study outcomes and caveats: Sampling was restricted to blood, and TCR repertoires in tissue are likely to differ from TCR repertoires in blood. Around 5% of naive CD4, roughly 3.5% of naive CD8, roughly 2.4% of memory CD4, and about 0.4% of memory CD8 clonotypes were shared across several donors. Compared with non-shared clonotypes, clonotypes shared by all four sorted-subset donors had higher generation probabilities. The small number of donors limited the genetic and exposure-history diversity represented. Incomplete sequencing was indicated by rarefaction of sorted-subset datasets, despite the large sequencing depth. Pairwise subsampling led to the expectation that sequencing depth would affect the degree of clonotype sharing among donors. Naive subsets generally had larger estimated clonotype richness than memory subsets.

The donors were healthy, HIV-negative adults with no recently reported acute infections or vaccinations. Every donor was a Caucasian adult living in Nashville, Tennessee, USA. CD8 memory samples were composed of magnetically selected CD45RO+ cells combined with CCR7-negative CD45RA+ effector memory (TemRA) cells. Blood was obtained by leukapheresis, after which PBMCs were separated by Ficoll-Histopaque density gradient centrifugation and cryopreserved in liquid nitrogen vapor phase. Analytical flow cytometry was used to check the purity and quantity of each magnetically sorted T cell population. Genomic DNA was isolated from each sorted fraction and quantified by UV absorbance on a Nanodrop 2000c. Points on this clone: Its antigen is unknown. Base qualities were left out, and no much larger clone turns up one base away.

TCR CDR3 regions were amplified from genomic DNA by multiplex PCR using the deep immunoSEQ assay. Extracted genomic DNA from each cell subset was spread evenly across all wells of several immunoSEQ 96-well plates, with each plate serving as a replicate. For sorted subsets, around 0.2 ug of genomic DNA, equivalent to 25,000 to 35,000 T cell genomes, went into each replicate PCR. The purified libraries were quantified using a Qubit 3.0 fluorometer, sized with a Bioanalyzer 2100, and then quantified again using the KAPA Library Quantification kit. Every immunoSEQ 96-well plate was sequenced on a dedicated single-read 150-cycle Illumina NextSeq 550 flow cell. Per the original workflow: The immunoSEQ output contained only junctional sequences without quality scores, so filtering could not match that applied to full-length reads. Sequences were annotated with PyIR, a Python wrapper for IgBLAST v1.9, using IMGT germline references to assign V/J genes and CDR3. Reads were filtered out if the reads had weak V/J assignments (E-value above 1e-6), no CDR3, stop codons, out-of-frame junctions, or ambiguous translated residues. V3J clonotypes were defined as sequences sharing an identical inferred V gene, J gene, and CDR3 amino acid sequence. To compute the percentage overlap between repertoires, the number of shared unique clonotypes was divided by the size of the smaller repertoire. RTK rarefaction, the Chao1 estimator, and Recon v2.1 estimates of unobserved clonotypes were used to assess repertoire richness. Generation probabilities for all TCRbeta clonotypes obtained by the gDNA method from a few donors were computed using OLGA. The table was pulled from immuneACCESS by TCRdb, which kept in-frame rearrangements only. Such tables lose some clones; where checked, under half of the loss comes from unresolved V genes, and the rest has no known cause. V and J calls and clone size are as listed in that table; D and trimming were resolved from the DNA. The table for this sample lists some 380,000 clones; 90% to 97% of them were counted only once. 0.25% to 0.35% of the sample is taken by the ten largest.

CDR1 is given as SQVTM and CDR2 as ANQGSEA, both from the germline V gene. V sheds 4 bases and J sheds 5 bases, leaving 8 bases between their ends. The CDR3 measures 11 amino acids from cysteine to phenylalanine. The kept DNA is CDR3 alone, 33 bases in frame from the first base. Here the chain combines TRBV29-1 and TRBJ2-5; no confident D gene assignment can be made. Sequencing was performed on memory CD8+ T cells sorted from blood. The meaning of the sample's cell subset or site label: CD45RO+ cells pooled with CCR7-negative TemRA cells. This TCR was sampled from a man aged 30-40 years in good health. The DNA is as follows: TGCAGCGTTGGGGTTGGGGAGACCCAGTACTTC. Its protein is CSVGVGETQYF.